This is a list of T cell receptor beta chains from one sample in a study of human T cells and chemical hapten exposure. TCRdb fed the RACE reads into MiXCR, producing one record per CDR3 protein. Of fewer than 200,000 distinct CDR3 sequences detected, approximately 29% appear once; the ten largest clones hold about 2.8%. The source material was whole blood, sampled in connection with sensitization to the hapten diphenylcyclopropenone (DPC). The source is a woman in her thirties with alopecia areata. Some clones in this sample may be carry-over from other donors' samples. Each CDR3 is given with its conserved first and last residue. Only some rows state a clone size, as once, few, many or a class for expanded clones.

>TRBV18|few
CASSPSVRGEQYF
>TRBV7-2|few
CASSLRLAGHSGANVLTF
>TRBV12-3/TRBV12-4|few
CASSFGTQETQYF
>TRBV20-1|few
CSATSPLNTEAFF
>TRBV5-5|-
CASSSRGSTNEKLFF
>TRBV9|-
CASSVSRDSRYEQYF
>TRBV6-2/TRBV6-3|-
CATGLTGGGQYF
>TRBV28|once
CASSFPLAGYQETQYF
>TRBV28|few
CASSFSPDMNTEAFF
>TRBV6-2/TRBV6-3|few
CASREQGQPLHF
>TRBV7-2|few
CASSRSSGGVHEQYF
>TRBV27|few
CASSLRLSGANVLTF